This T cell receptor beta chain was identified in a study of cytomegalovirus exposure and HLA in healthy donors. Study results and caveats: As a later analysis showed, a missense DCLRE1C variant was linked to trimming of TCR beta V- and J-genes. Productive rates of about 90% or about 30% were seen for most TCR beta V segments in an earlier analysis.

To note about this clone: What it binds is unknown. At one boundary the junction diverges from the germline segment, which might be a read error.

The primer mix had 60 Vbeta and 13 Jbeta primers. Measured with immunoSEQ multiplex PCR; TCRdb has only the in-frame clones, and not every one. Of approximately 170,000 clones listed, roughly 80% are singletons. CDR3 size: 16 residues. Per germline, CDR1 SEHNR and CDR2 FQNEAQ (reference sequence). The rearrangement joins TRBV7-9 to TRBJ1-3; possible D gene TRBD1, 5 bases. This receptor was obtained from a woman aged 18-29 years in good health and CMV-seronegative. The sample comprised PBMCs. The CDR3 bases are TGTTCCAGCAGCTGGGAGCTCTGGGGGGCTGGAAACACCATATATTTT. Its translation: CSSSWELWGAGNTIYF.